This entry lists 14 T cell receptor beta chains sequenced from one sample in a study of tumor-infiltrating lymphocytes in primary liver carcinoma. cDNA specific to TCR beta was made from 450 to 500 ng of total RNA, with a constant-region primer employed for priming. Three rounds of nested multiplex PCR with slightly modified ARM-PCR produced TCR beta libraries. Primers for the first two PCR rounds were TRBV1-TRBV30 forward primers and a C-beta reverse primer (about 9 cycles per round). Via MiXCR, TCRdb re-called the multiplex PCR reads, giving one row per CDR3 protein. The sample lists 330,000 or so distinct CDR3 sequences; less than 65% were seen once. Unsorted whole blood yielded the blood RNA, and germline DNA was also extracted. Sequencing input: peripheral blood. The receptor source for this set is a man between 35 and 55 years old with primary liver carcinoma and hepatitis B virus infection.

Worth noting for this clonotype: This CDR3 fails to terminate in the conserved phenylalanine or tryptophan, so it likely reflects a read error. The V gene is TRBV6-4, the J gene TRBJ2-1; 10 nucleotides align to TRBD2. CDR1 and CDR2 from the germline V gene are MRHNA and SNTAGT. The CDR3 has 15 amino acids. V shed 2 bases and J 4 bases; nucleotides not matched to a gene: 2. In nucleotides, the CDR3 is TGTGCCAGCAGTGACGGGACTAGCGATTACAATGAGCAGTTCCTC. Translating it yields CASSDGTSDYNEQFL.

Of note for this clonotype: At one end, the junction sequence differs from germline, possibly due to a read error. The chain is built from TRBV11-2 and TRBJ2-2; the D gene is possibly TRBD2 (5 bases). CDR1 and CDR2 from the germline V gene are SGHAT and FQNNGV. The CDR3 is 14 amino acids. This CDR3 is CVSSLGLNTGELVF. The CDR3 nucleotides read TGTGTCAGTAGCTTAGGCTTAAACACCGGGGAGCTGGTTTTT. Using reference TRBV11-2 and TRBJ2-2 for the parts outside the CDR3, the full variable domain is EAGVAQSPRYKIIEKRQSVAFWCNPISGHATLYWYQQILGQGPKLLIQFQNNGVVDDSQLPKDRFSAERLKGVDSTLKIQPAKLEDSAVYLCVSSLGLNTGELVFGEGSRLTVL.

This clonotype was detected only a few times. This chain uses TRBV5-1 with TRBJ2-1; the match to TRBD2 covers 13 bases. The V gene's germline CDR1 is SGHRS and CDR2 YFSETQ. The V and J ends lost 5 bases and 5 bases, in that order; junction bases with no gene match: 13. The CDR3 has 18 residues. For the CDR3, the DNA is TGCGCCAGCAGTTCTACCGGACTAGCGGGAGTGGTGAACAATGAGCAGTTCTTC. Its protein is CASSSTGLAGVVNNEQFF.

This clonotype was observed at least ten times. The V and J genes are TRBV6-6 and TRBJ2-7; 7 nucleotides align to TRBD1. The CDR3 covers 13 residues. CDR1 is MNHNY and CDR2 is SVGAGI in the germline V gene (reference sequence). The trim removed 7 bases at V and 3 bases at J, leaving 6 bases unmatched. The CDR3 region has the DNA TGTGCCAGCAAGCAGGGGGTCCTCTACGAGCAGTACTTC. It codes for CASKQGVLYEQYF.

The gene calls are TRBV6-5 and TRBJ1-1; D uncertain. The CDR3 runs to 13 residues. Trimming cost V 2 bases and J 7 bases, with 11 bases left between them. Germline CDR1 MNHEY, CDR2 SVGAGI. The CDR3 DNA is TGTGCCAGCAGTTACGAATCCCCCGGTGAAGCTTTCTTT. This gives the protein CASSYESPGEAFF.

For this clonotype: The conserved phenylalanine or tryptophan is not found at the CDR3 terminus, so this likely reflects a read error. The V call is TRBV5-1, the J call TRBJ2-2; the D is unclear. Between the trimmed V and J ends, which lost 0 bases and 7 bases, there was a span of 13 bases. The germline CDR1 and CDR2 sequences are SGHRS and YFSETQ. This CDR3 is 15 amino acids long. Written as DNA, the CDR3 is TGCGCCAGCAGCTTGGAGGCTAGTTGGATCGGGGAGCTGTTTTAC. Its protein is CASSLEASWIGELFY.

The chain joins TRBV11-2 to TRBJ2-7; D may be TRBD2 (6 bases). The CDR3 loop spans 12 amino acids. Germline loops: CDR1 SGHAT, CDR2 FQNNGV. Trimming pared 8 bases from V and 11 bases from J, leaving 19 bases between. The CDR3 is CASGSSWGEKYF. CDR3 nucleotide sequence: TGTGCCAGCGGCTCTTCTTGGGGGGAGAAGTACTTC.

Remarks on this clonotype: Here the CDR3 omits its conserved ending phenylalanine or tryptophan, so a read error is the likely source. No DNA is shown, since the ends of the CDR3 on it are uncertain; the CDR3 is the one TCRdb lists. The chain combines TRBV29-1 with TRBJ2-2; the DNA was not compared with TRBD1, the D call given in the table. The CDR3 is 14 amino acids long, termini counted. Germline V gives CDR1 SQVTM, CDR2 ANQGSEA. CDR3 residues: CSVEDPQTAGELLL.

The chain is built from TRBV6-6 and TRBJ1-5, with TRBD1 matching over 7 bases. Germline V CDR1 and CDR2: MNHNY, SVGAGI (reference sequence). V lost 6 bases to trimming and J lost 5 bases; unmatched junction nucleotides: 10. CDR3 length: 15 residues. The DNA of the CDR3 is TGTGCCAGCAGCCGTGGGACAGATGCTTATCAGCCCCAGCATTTT. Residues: CASSRGTDAYQPQHF.

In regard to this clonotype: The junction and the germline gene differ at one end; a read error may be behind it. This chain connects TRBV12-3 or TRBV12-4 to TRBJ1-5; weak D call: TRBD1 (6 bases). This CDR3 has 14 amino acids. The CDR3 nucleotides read TGTGCCAGCAGCCTAGGGACAACCGATCAGCCCCAACATTTT. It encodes CASSLGTTDQPQHF.

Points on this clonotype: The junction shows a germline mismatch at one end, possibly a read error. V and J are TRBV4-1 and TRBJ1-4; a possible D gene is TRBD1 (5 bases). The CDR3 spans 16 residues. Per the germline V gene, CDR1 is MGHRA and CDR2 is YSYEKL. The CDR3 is CASSQVHGGTNEKLLF. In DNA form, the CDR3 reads TGCGCCAGCAGCCAAGTTCACGGGGGGACTAATGAAAAACTGCTTTTT.

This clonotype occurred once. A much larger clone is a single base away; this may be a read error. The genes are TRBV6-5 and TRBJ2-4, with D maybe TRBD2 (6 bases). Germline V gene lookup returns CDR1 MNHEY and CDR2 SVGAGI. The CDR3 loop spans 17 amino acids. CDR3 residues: CSSSEVGGVGAKNIQYF. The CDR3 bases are TGTTCCAGCAGTGAAGTGGGGGGAGTAGGAGCCAAAAACATTCAGTACTTC.

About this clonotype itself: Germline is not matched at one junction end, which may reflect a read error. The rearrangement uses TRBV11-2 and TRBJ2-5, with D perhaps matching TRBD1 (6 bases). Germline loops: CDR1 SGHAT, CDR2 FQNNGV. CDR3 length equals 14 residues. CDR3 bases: TGTGCCAGCAACTTAGCCGGGACACAAGAGACCCAGTGCTTC. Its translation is CASNLAGTQETQCF.

CDR3 nucleotide sequence: TGTGCCAGCAGTTACTCGTCTCTACTAGCGGGAGGTTGGTACGAGCAGTACTTC. It specifies CASSYSSLLAGGWYEQYF. The chain recombines TRBV6-8 with TRBJ2-7; 12 bases agree with TRBD2. Trimming cost V 0 bases and J 4 bases; bases outside gene matches: 10. Germline CDR1 and CDR2: MNHGY and SAAAGT. There are 18 residues in the CDR3.